Listed below are T cell receptor beta chains from one sample, sequenced in a study of prognosis after radiotherapy for stage I lung cancer. TCRdb analysed the multiplex PCR reads with MiXCR anew, one entry per CDR3 protein. Of around 30,000 distinct CDR3 sequences in the sample, more than 25% were seen once. The specimen comprised PBMCs, sampled before or after stereotactic body radiation therapy (not recorded which). These TCRs come from a donor aged 50 or older with non-small cell lung cancer. The CDR3 runs from the conserved cysteine through the conserved F or W. A D gene is named only where the DNA matches it firmly. Expanded clones get a size class; other rows say once, few or many, or leave the size out.

clone size,J gene,D gene,V gene,CDR3 protein,CDR3 DNA
many,TRBJ2-3,-,TRBV18,CASSPPGRGGTQYF,TGTGCCAGCTCACCACCCGGTAGGGGTGGTACGCAGTATTTT
medium-sized,TRBJ1-6,TRBD1,TRBV6-1,CASSEEGGSSPLHF,TGTGCCAGCAGTGAAGAAGGGGGCTCGTCACCCCTCCACTTT
many,TRBJ1-2,TRBD1,TRBV15,CATSGRDRGQEDYGYTF,TGTGCCACCAGCGGCAGGGACAGGGGGCAGGAGGACTATGGCTACACCTTC
many,TRBJ1-2,-,TRBV16,CASSQSDSGYTF,TGTGCCAGCAGCCAATCGGACAGTGGCTACACCTTC
medium-sized,TRBJ2-3,-,TRBV28,CASSLEGRFTDTQYF,TGTGCCAGCAGTTTGGAGGGACGGTTCACAGATACGCAGTATTTT
many,TRBJ1-3,-,TRBV28,CASSPGNTIYF,TGTGCCAGCAGTCCCGGAAACACCATATATTTT
-,TRBJ2-7,-,TRBV7-9,CASSLAFGQHYEQYF,TGTGCCAGCAGCTTGGCCTTCGGGCAGCACTACGAGCAGTACTTC
many,TRBJ2-3,-,TRBV11-3,CASSPRDQPSSDTQYF,TGTGCCAGCAGCCCTCGGGACCAGCCAAGCTCTGATACGCAGTATTTT
-,TRBJ1-3,-,TRBV2,CASSDPRREIAGNTIYF,TGTGCCAGCAGTGATCCGAGACGGGAGATCGCCGGAAACACCATATATTTT
many,TRBJ2-5,-,TRBV20-1,CSARDPLVETQYF,TGCAGTGCTAGAGATCCCTTAGTGGAGACCCAGTACTTC
many,TRBJ1-6,-,TRBV4-2,CASSQERATNNSPLHF,TGTGCCAGCAGCCAAGAAAGGGCAACCAATAATTCACCCCTCCACTTT
many,TRBJ1-2,-,TRBV5-5,CASSPEVVAANYGYTF,TGTGCCAGCAGCCCGGAGGTCGTCGCCGCTAACTATGGCTACACCTTC
medium-sized,TRBJ2-1,TRBD1,TRBV5-1,CASSLGDRAEQFF,TGCGCCAGCAGCTTGGGGGACAGGGCTGAGCAGTTCTTC
many,TRBJ2-7,-,TRBV4-1,CASSQGFEISYEQYF,TGCGCCAGCAGCCAAGGGTTCGAGATCTCCTACGAGCAGTACTTC
many,TRBJ1-6,-,TRBV30,CAWSQGDNSPLHF,TGTGCCTGGTCACAGGGAGACAATTCACCCCTCCACTTT
many,TRBJ2-5,-,TRBV7-2,CASSPRGGGPETQYF,TGTGCCAGCAGCCCAAGAGGGGGGGGGCCAGAGACCCAGTACTTC
many,TRBJ2-7,-,TRBV29-1,CSVARDLASREQYF,TGCAGCGTTGCGAGGGACCTCGCTAGTCGCGAGCAGTACTTC
many,TRBJ2-7,TRBD1,TRBV12-3/TRBV12-4,CASSSVTGGATYEQYF,TGTGCCAGCAGTTCCGTGACAGGGGGCGCGACCTACGAGCAGTACTTC
many,TRBJ1-5,-,TRBV27,CASSPRVSGARVNQPQHF,TGTGCCAGCAGCCCCAGGGTTTCGGGGGCTAGAGTCAATCAGCCCCAGCATTTT
-,TRBJ2-7,-,TRBV20-1,CSAPRYQGGEQYF,TGCAGTGCACCGAGGTATCAGGGGGGCGAGCAGTACTTC
many,TRBJ1-5,-,TRBV12-3/TRBV12-4,CASRESGNQPQHF,TGTGCCAGCAGGGAGTCCGGTAATCAGCCCCAGCATTTT
-,TRBJ2-7,-,TRBV7-9,CASSRFYPPGEQYF,TGTGCCAGCAGCCGGTTCTATCCCCCGGGGGAGCAGTACTTC
-,TRBJ2-3,-,TRBV7-2,CASSFQRGTDTQYF,TGTGCCAGCAGCTTTCAGAGGGGCACAGATACGCAGTATTTT
many,TRBJ1-1,-,TRBV5-4,CASSGPGETEAFF,TGTGCCAGCAGCGGCCCTGGGGAGACTGAAGCTTTCTTT
-,TRBJ2-6,-,TRBV6-1,CASPGSGANVLTF,TGTGCCAGCCCGGGGTCCGGGGCCAACGTCCTGACTTTC
medium-sized,TRBJ2-7,TRBD2,TRBV20-1,CSANGRAYEQYF,TGCAGTGCTAACGGGAGGGCCTACGAGCAGTACTTC
many,TRBJ1-3,-,TRBV20-1,CREGVDDSGNTIYF,TGCAGGGAAGGGGTGGATGACTCTGGAAACACCATATATTTT
many,TRBJ1-2,-,TRBV4-1,CASSTRAGNGYTF,TGCGCCAGCAGCACCCGGGCAGGGAATGGCTACACCTTC
many,TRBJ2-1,TRBD2,TRBV5-1,CASSLGGGANEQFF,TGCGCCAGCAGCCTCGGGGGAGGGGCCAATGAGCAGTTCTTC
few,TRBJ2-3,-,TRBV3-1,CASSQESVTQYF,TGTGCCAGCAGCCAAGAGTCGGTTACGCAGTATTTT
medium-sized,TRBJ2-3,TRBD2,TRBV28,CASSFLAGTDTQYF,TGTGCCAGCAGTTTCCTAGCGGGCACAGATACGCAGTATTTT
-,TRBJ1-1,TRBD1,TRBV7-9,CASSQNSGGIRGTEAFF,TGTGCCAGCAGCCAGAACTCAGGGGGGATACGGGGGACTGAAGCTTTCTTT
many,TRBJ2-5,-,TRBV12-3/TRBV12-4,CASSWRVRETQYF,TGTGCCAGCAGTTGGCGGGTGCGGGAGACCCAGTACTTC
medium-sized,TRBJ2-1,-,TRBV6-1,CASSKNSYNEQFF,TGTGCCAGCAGTAAGAATTCCTACAATGAGCAGTTCTTC
-,TRBJ1-5,-,TRBV28,CASSLAGSIGGQPQHF,TGTGCCAGCTCCCTAGCAGGGTCGATAGGAGGTCAGCCCCAGCATTTT
medium-sized,TRBJ2-7,-,TRBV30,CAWSPTAYEQYF,TGTGCCTGGAGTCCGACAGCCTACGAGCAGTACTTC
many,TRBJ2-3,TRBD2,TRBV29-1,CSVDGSGGSRPHGATSTDTQYF,TGCAGCGTTGACGGTAGCGGGGGGAGCCGCCCCCACGGAGCTACTAGCACAGATACGCAGTATTTT
many,TRBJ2-1,TRBD2,TRBV19,CASSHRPPGLAIYNEQFF,TGTGCCAGTAGTCACCGACCCCCGGGACTAGCGATATACAATGAGCAGTTCTTC
many,TRBJ1-2,TRBD1,TRBV18,CASSPGTGGYYGYTF,TGTGCCAGCTCACCGGGGACAGGGGGCTACTATGGCTACACCTTC
many,TRBJ2-7,TRBD2,TRBV20-1,CSARGKTSGSSYEQYF,TGCAGTGCTAGGGGGAAGACTAGCGGGAGCTCCTACGAGCAGTACTTC
many,TRBJ2-3,TRBD1,TRBV6-1,CASIGTGGFLGDTQYF,TGTGCCAGCATCGGGACAGGGGGTTTTTTGGGAGATACGCAGTATTTT
-,TRBJ1-4,-,TRBV27,CASPGTLGEKLFF,TGTGCCAGCCCCGGGACTCTTGGTGAAAAACTGTTTTTT
many,TRBJ2-7,-,TRBV6-1,CASSYERSDWERYF,TGTGCCAGCAGCTACGAGCGGTCTGATTGGGAGCGGTACTTC
-,TRBJ2-7,-,TRBV2,CNSGQFGSYEQYF,TGTAACAGCGGACAGTTTGGTTCCTACGAGCAGTACTTC
many,TRBJ1-5,-,TRBV27,CASRRQYSNQPQHF,TGTGCCAGCAGAAGACAGTATAGCAATCAGCCCCAGCATTTT
few,TRBJ2-7,-,TRBV29-1,CSVETGYEQYF,TGCAGCGTTGAAACCGGGTACGAGCAGTACTTC
medium-sized,TRBJ2-7,-,TRBV6-1,CASRNRDGFYEQYF,TGTGCCAGCAGGAACCGGGACGGATTTTACGAGCAGTACTTC
-,TRBJ1-1,-,TRBV20-1,CSARRRLEAFF,TGCAGTGCTAGACGGAGACTTGAAGCTTTCTTT
-,TRBJ1-2,-,TRBV28,CASQWAAWYYGYTF,TGTGCCTCACAGTGGGCGGCGTGGTACTACGGCTACACCTTC
many,TRBJ1-2,-,TRBV24-1,CATSDLGQYGGYTF,TGTGCCACCAGTGATTTGGGACAATATGGTGGCTACACCTTC
many,TRBJ2-3,TRBD1,TRBV30,CAWSSGTATDTQYF,TGTGCCTGGAGTTCCGGGACAGCCACAGATACGCAGTATTTT
many,TRBJ2-1,TRBD2,TRBV6-1,CASSVSGGVNEQFF,TGCGCCAGCAGTGTAAGCGGGGGGGTGAATGAGCAGTTCTTC
-,TRBJ1-1,-,TRBV5-1,CASSRLDSIGTEAFF,TGCGCCAGCAGCCGACTTGACAGCATCGGCACTGAAGCTTTCTTT